This TCR beta chain appears in the sequencing data of a study of Graves' ophthalmopathy and Graves' hyperthyroidism. In the study overall: At the time of initial diagnosis and before any treatment, peripheral blood was collected. General study results and limits: Among thyroid clonotypes expanded above 0.001 frequency, most also appeared in blood.

Amplification of TCR beta CDR3 regions used RNA transcripts. HTBI primers were employed in first-round RT-PCR, then a second-round multiplex PCR followed. TCRdb re-called the multiplex PCR reads through MiXCR, storing one row per CDR3 protein. The sample lists about 480,000 distinct CDR3 sequences, around an eighth occurring once. Other autoimmune diseases, uncontrolled infections, pregnancy and lactation each led to patient exclusion. Each diagnosis was determined on the basis of clinical symptoms, serum thyroxine, TRAb, thyroid ultrasound and orbital computed tomography. This clonotype appeared many times. Its antigen is unknown. The V and J ends lost 6 bases and 0 bases, in that order; junction bases with no gene match: 6. In germline, CDR1 is LNHDA, CDR2 SQIVND (reference sequence). The CDR3 is 15 residues long.

J is TRBJ2-5 and V is TRBV19, with TRBD2 identical over 8 bases. Sequenced: blood. The TCR was taken from a woman aged 25 to 45 with Graves' ophthalmopathy. The CDR3 region has the DNA TGTGCCAGTAGCTGGACTAGCCGATACCAAGAGACCCAGTACTTC. As protein: CASSWTSRYQETQYF.